A selection of T cell receptor beta chains follows, all from one sample in a study of T cell repertoires in cytomegalovirus infection. TCRdb analysed the reads with MiXCR anew, one entry per CDR3 protein. In the table there are around 770,000 distinct CDR3 sequences, about 29% of which are singletons. These receptors lack a known antigen. The sequenced sample was cultured CD8+ T cells from PBMCs, obtained from culture after CMV antigen stimulation. Receptor source: a human donor in good health (CMV status not recorded). Some clones in this sample may be carry-over from other donors' samples. Both conserved end residues are part of each CDR3. The order of the fields is D gene, clone size, V gene, J gene, CDR3 protein, CDR3 DNA. D genes are given only for firm matches. Only some rows state a clone size, as once, few, many or a class for expanded clones.

.,few,TRBV4-3,TRBJ2-1,CASSKGETSSYNEQFF,TGCGCCAGCAGCAAAGGGGAGACTAGCTCCTACAATGAGCAGTTCTTC
.,.,TRBV12-3/TRBV12-4,TRBJ1-5,CASSTGAVQPQHF,TGTGCCAGCAGTACTGGGGCGGTTCAGCCCCAGCATTTT
.,once,TRBV6-2/TRBV6-3,TRBJ1-5,CASTGGDTSPPQHF,TGTGCCAGCACGGGGGGGGATACTAGTCCGCCCCAGCATTTT
TRBD1,many,TRBV7-8,TRBJ2-1,CASSLGDRLVNEQFF,TGTGCCAGCAGCTTGGGGGACAGGTTGGTAAATGAGCAGTTCTTC
.,few,TRBV6-2/TRBV6-3,TRBJ2-5,CASNDWTGQETQYF,TGTGCCAGCAACGACTGGACGGGTCAGGAGACCCAGTACTTC
.,.,TRBV27,TRBJ1-4,CASSPKGGGKLFF,TGTGCCAGCAGTCCGAAGGGAGGGGGTAAACTGTTTTTT
.,.,TRBV12-3/TRBV12-4,TRBJ1-1,CASSSPMGKTEAFF,TGTGCCAGCAGCTCCCCGATGGGGAAGACTGAAGCTTTCTTT
TRBD1,.,TRBV6-2/TRBV6-3,TRBJ2-4,CASSYTLGTDKNIQYF,TGTGCCAGCAGTTACACCTTAGGGACAGATAAAAACATTCAGTACTTC
.,.,TRBV7-8,TRBJ1-2,CASSLRVGDYGYTF,TGTGCCAGCAGCTTACGCGTAGGGGACTATGGCTACACCTTC
TRBD1,.,TRBV2,TRBJ2-2,CASRETGAGELFF,TGTGCCAGCAGAGAGACAGGGGCCGGGGAGCTGTTTTTT
.,.,TRBV7-9,TRBJ2-2,CASSLIGRSNGELFF,TGTGCCAGCAGCTTAATAGGACGGAGTAACGGAGAGCTGTTTTTT
.,.,TRBV7-6,TRBJ2-7,CASSLGLEPYEQYF,TGTGCCAGCAGCTTAGGCCTAGAGCCCTACGAGCAGTACTTC
.,few,TRBV11-2,TRBJ2-3,CASSLGYFTDTQYF,TGTGCCAGCAGCTTAGGCTACTTCACAGATACGCAGTATTTT
TRBD1,few,TRBV7-3,TRBJ2-1,CASSYRTGESSYNEQFF,TGTGCCAGCAGCTATCGGACAGGGGAAAGCTCCTACAATGAGCAGTTCTTC
.,few,TRBV4-1,TRBJ1-5,CASSHAEGQPQHF,TGCGCCAGCAGTCATGCCGAAGGACAGCCCCAGCATTTT
TRBD2,.,TRBV2,TRBJ2-5,CASTRASGYQETQYF,TGTGCCAGCACTCGGGCTAGCGGGTACCAAGAGACCCAGTACTTC
TRBD1,.,TRBV6-6,TRBJ2-3,CASSSFSGTGVYTQYF,TGTGCCAGCAGTTCCTTTTCCGGGACAGGGGTATATACGCAGTATTTT
.,.,TRBV5-1,TRBJ2-7,CASNRDGRPSVFEQYF,TGCGCCAGTAACCGGGACGGACGACCTTCGGTTTTCGAGCAGTACTTC
.,few,TRBV6-5,TRBJ1-2,CASSYLSVVDQNYGYTF,TGTGCCAGCAGTTACTTGTCAGTTGTGGACCAGAACTATGGCTACACCTTC
.,.,TRBV29-1,TRBJ1-1,CSVPWGTEAFF,TGCAGCGTCCCTTGGGGAACTGAAGCTTTCTTT
.,.,TRBV6-1,TRBJ2-7,CASSDPASTYYEQYF,TGTGCCAGCAGTGATCCCGCTAGCACTTACTACGAGCAGTACTTC
.,few,TRBV7-9,TRBJ2-2,CASSHSQTRGTGELFF,TGTGCCAGCAGCCATTCTCAAACCAGGGGCACCGGGGAGCTGTTTTTT
.,.,TRBV7-9,TRBJ2-2,CASSLGTSTGELFF,TGTGCCAGCAGCCTCGGGACTTCCACCGGGGAGCTGTTTTTT
.,few,TRBV27,TRBJ2-1,CASAQGAGNNEQFF,TGTGCCAGCGCCCAAGGCGCTGGGAACAATGAGCAGTTCTTC
TRBD1,.,TRBV7-9,TRBJ1-2,CASSSRDRGYSMDGYTF,TGTGCCAGCAGCTCCCGGGACAGGGGATACTCTATGGATGGCTACACCTTC
TRBD2,.,TRBV5-1,TRBJ2-1,CASRLGGGNEQFF,TGCGCCAGCAGATTGGGCGGGGGAAATGAGCAGTTCTTC
TRBD2,.,TRBV14,TRBJ2-5,CASSQDRDYQETQYF,TGTGCCAGCAGCCAAGATCGGGACTATCAAGAGACCCAGTACTTC
.,few,TRBV14,TRBJ2-3,CASSQVPGRSTDTQYF,TGTGCCAGCAGCCAAGTCCCGGGACGAAGCACAGATACGCAGTATTTT
TRBD2,many,TRBV7-8,TRBJ2-7,CASSLTAGSSYEQYF,TGTGCCAGCAGCTTAACAGCGGGGAGCTCCTACGAGCAGTACTTC
.,once,TRBV6-6,TRBJ2-1,CASSYFLQDEQFF,TGTGCCAGCAGTTACTTTTTGCAGGATGAGCAGTTCTTC